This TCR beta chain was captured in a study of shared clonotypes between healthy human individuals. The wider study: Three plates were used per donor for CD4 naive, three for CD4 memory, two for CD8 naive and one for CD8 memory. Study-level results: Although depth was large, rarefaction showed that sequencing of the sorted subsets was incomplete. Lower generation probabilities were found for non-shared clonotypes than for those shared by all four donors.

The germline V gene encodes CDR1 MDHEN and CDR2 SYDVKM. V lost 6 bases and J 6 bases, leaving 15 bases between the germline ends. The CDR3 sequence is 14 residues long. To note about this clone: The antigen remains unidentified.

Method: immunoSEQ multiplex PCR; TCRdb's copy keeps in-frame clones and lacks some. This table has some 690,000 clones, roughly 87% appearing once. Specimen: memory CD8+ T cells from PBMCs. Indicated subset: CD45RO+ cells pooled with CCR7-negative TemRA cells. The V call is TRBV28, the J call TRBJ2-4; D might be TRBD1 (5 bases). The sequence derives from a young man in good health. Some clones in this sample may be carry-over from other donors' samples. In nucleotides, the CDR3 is TGTGCCAGCAGATCATCCTCTGACAGAAACATTCAGTACTTC. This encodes CASRSSSDRNIQYF.